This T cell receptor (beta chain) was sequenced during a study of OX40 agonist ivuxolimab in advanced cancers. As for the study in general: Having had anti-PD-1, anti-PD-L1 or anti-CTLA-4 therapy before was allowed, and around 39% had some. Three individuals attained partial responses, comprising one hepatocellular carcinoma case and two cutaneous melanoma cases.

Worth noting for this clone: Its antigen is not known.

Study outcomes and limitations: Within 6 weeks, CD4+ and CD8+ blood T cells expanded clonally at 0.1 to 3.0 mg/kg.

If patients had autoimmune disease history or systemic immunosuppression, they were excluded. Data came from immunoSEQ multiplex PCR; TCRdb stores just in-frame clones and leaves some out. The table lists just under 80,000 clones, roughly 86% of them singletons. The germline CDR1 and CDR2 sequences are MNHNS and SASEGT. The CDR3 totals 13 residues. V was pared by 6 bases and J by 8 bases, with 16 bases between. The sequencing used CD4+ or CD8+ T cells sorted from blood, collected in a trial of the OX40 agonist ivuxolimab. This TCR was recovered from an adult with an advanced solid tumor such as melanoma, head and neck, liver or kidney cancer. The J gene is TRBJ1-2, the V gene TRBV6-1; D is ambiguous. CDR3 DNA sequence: TGTGCCAGCAGCCTACCCCCCCCTCAGGGCTACACCTTC. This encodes CASSLPPPQGYTF.